This T cell receptor beta chain was documented in a study of cytomegalovirus exposure and HLA in healthy donors. As to this clone: What it recognizes is unknown.

With V trimmed by 2 bases and J by 12 bases, 3 bases remained unmatched. The germline V gene has CDR1 KGHSH and CDR2 LQKENI. CDR3 length: 14 residues. The PCR ran on 60 Vbeta and 13 Jbeta primers. Profiled with immunoSEQ multiplex PCR; TCRdb holds only in-frame clones, not every one. This table holds more than 150,000 clones, roughly 78% found once. Study-level findings and limits: Analyzed later, association rates of TCRs varied across HLA loci, with DRB1 most and HLA-C fewest. A later analysis found most CMV-associated TCR beta chains apparently HLA-restricted. Reportedly, fewer N-insertions than the roughly 600-donor mean appeared in an Asian-associated ancestry cluster in a later analysis.

This TCR came from a girl aged 10-17 years in good health and CMV-seropositive. This sequence joins TRBV18 and TRBJ1-6; 11 bases match TRBD1. Sequencing was carried out using PBMCs. The CDR3 sequence: CASSPGTGGEPLHF. CDR3 coding DNA: TGTGCCAGCTCACCAGGGACAGGGGGGGAACCCCTCCACTTT.